Listed below are T cell receptor beta chains from one sample, sequenced in a study of blood T cell repertoires in COVID-19. Sequencing used immunoSEQ multiplex PCR; TCRdb keeps in-frame clones, though not all of them. The table has 250,000 to 350,000 clones, less than 85% seen once. The sequenced material came from peripheral blood. These receptor sequences come from a human donor with COVID-19, enrolled during active disease. The donor label of this sample is uncertain. Both conserved end residues are part of each CDR3. D genes are given only for firm matches. Expanded clones get a size class; other rows say once, few or many, or leave the size out.

cdr3_length: 18
clone_size: -
v_call: TRBV21-1
d_call: -
j_call: TRBJ1-5
cdr3_aa: CASSREGSQIKSNQPQHF
cdr3_nt: TGTGCCAGCAGCCGAGAGGGCAGCCAAATCAAGAGCAATCAGCCCCAGCATTTT

cdr3_length: 12
clone_size: -
v_call: TRBV19
d_call: -
j_call: TRBJ2-1
cdr3_aa: CASSLRRNEQFF
cdr3_nt: TGTGCCAGTAGCCTACGGAGGAATGAGCAGTTCTTC

cdr3_length: 15
clone_size: -
v_call: TRBV25-1
d_call: TRBD1
j_call: TRBJ1-2
cdr3_aa: CASSRGQGGGYGYTF
cdr3_nt: TGTGCCAGCAGTAGGGGACAGGGTGGGGGCTATGGCTACACCTTC

cdr3_length: 15
clone_size: -
v_call: TRBV14
d_call: TRBD1
j_call: TRBJ2-7
cdr3_aa: CASSQAGQGSYEQYF
cdr3_nt: TGTGCCAGCAGCCAAGCGGGACAGGGGTCTTACGAGCAGTACTTC

cdr3_length: 18
clone_size: few
v_call: TRBV15
d_call: TRBD2
j_call: TRBJ2-1
cdr3_aa: CATSSPGLAGLSYNEQFF
cdr3_nt: TGTGCCACCAGCAGCCCGGGACTAGCGGGACTCTCCTACAATGAGCAGTTCTTC

cdr3_length: 13
clone_size: once
v_call: TRBV12-3/TRBV12-4
d_call: -
j_call: TRBJ1-1
cdr3_aa: CASSLGGRTEAFF
cdr3_nt: TGTGCCAGCAGTTTGGGGGGGAGGACTGAAGCTTTCTTT

cdr3_length: 16
clone_size: -
v_call: TRBV24-1
d_call: TRBD2
j_call: TRBJ2-1
cdr3_aa: CATSDPSSGSNNEQFF
cdr3_nt: TGTGCCACCAGTGACCCTTCAAGCGGGAGTAACAATGAGCAGTTCTTC

cdr3_length: 16
clone_size: -
v_call: TRBV6-6
d_call: TRBD2
j_call: TRBJ2-7
cdr3_aa: CASSTTAREGRYEQYF
cdr3_nt: TGTGCCAGCAGTACGACCGCGCGGGAGGGCCGGTACGAGCAGTACTTC

cdr3_length: 16
clone_size: once
v_call: TRBV6-5
d_call: TRBD2
j_call: TRBJ2-2
cdr3_aa: CASSYRTSGIGGELFF
cdr3_nt: TGTGCCAGCAGTTATAGGACTAGCGGTATCGGCGGGGAGCTGTTTTTT

cdr3_length: 12
clone_size: -
v_call: TRBV6-5
d_call: TRBD1
j_call: TRBJ1-6
cdr3_aa: CASGTDNSPLHF
cdr3_nt: TGTGCCAGCGGGACAGATAATTCACCCCTCCACTTT

cdr3_length: 13
clone_size: -
v_call: TRBV18
d_call: -
j_call: TRBJ2-5
cdr3_aa: CASSPRTEETQYF
cdr3_nt: TGTGCCAGCTCCCCCCGGACAGAAGAGACCCAGTACTTC

cdr3_length: 13
clone_size: few
v_call: TRBV11-2
d_call: -
j_call: TRBJ1-1
cdr3_aa: CASSFEGDTEAFF
cdr3_nt: TGTGCCAGCAGCTTCGAAGGGGACACTGAAGCTTTCTTT

cdr3_length: 15
clone_size: few
v_call: TRBV6-5
d_call: -
j_call: TRBJ2-2
cdr3_aa: CASSYGGTGTGELFF
cdr3_nt: TGTGCCAGCAGTTACGGAGGGACGGGCACCGGGGAGCTGTTTTTT

cdr3_length: 13
clone_size: -
v_call: TRBV6-5
d_call: -
j_call: TRBJ1-6
cdr3_aa: CASSAIGGSPLHF
cdr3_nt: TGTGCCAGCAGCGCCATAGGGGGATCACCCCTCCACTTT

cdr3_length: 15
clone_size: -
v_call: TRBV18
d_call: -
j_call: TRBJ1-3
cdr3_aa: CASSPPVVAGNTIYF
cdr3_nt: TGTGCCAGCTCACCACCGGTTGTTGCAGGGAACACCATATATTTT

cdr3_length: 14
clone_size: -
v_call: TRBV29-1
d_call: -
j_call: TRBJ1-1
cdr3_aa: CSVEDSGRDTEAFF
cdr3_nt: TGCAGCGTTGAAGATTCGGGGAGGGACACTGAAGCTTTCTTT